Following are 24 T cell receptor beta chains from one sample sequenced in a study of T cell repertoires in cytomegalovirus infection. Via MiXCR, TCRdb re-called the reads, giving one row per CDR3 protein. The repertoire holds a few hundred thousand distinct CDR3 sequences, with about 28% as singletons. These TCRs' antigens remain unknown. Sequences were derived from cultured PBMCs, sampled from culture after CMV antigen stimulation. The receptor set was obtained from a human donor in good health (CMV status not recorded). Some clones in this sample may be carry-over from other donors' samples.

The genes are TRBV20-1 and TRBJ1-2; possible D gene TRBD1, 5 bases. Germline V gene data show CDR1 as DFQATT and CDR2 as SNEGSKA (reference sequence). The CDR3 totals 13 residues. V gave up 1 base and J gave up 4 bases, with 10 bases separating them. CDR3 loop: CSARGRGAYGYTF. The CDR3 bases are TGCAGTGCTAGAGGGCGAGGGGCCTATGGCTACACCTTC.

This chain uses TRBV7-6 with TRBJ2-7; the D gene is possibly TRBD2 (5 bases). The germline V gene encodes CDR1 SGHVS and CDR2 FNYEAQ. CDR3 length: 15 residues. V lost 4 bases and J lost 3, with 16 bases in between. The CDR3 DNA is TGTGCCAGCAGCTCCGCTACGGGAACGCTCTACGAGCAGTACTTC. This encodes CASSSATGTLYEQYF.

This clonotype was seen more than once but under ten times. CDR3 bases: TGTGCCAGCAGGACGAAGGACAGGGGTTCTACTAATTCACCCCTCCACTTT. Protein product: CASRTKDRGSTNSPLHF. The chain has TRBV5-7 and TRBJ1-6; 9 positions agree with TRBD1. TRBV5-7 is assigned to the ORF class and has an uncertain function. The junction had 12 bases not matched to a gene; V was cut back by 5 bases and J by 6 bases. The CDR3 has 17 amino acids.

The chain couples TRBV7-6 to TRBJ2-7; 12 positions match TRBD1. V dropped 4 bases and J dropped 0; count of bases not matched to a gene: 13. The CDR3 has 19 amino acids. The germline CDR1 and CDR2 sequences are SGHVS and FNYEAQ. CDR3 coding DNA: TGTGCCAGCAGCTCCGGGACAGGGGGCCGGTACCTTAGCTCCTACGAGCAGTACTTC. It is translated as CASSSGTGGRYLSSYEQYF.

The chain combines TRBV2 with TRBJ2-3; the D gene is possibly TRBD2 (6 bases). Trimming stripped 10 bases from V and 3 bases from J, with 20 bases between. Germline V gives CDR1 SNHLY, CDR2 FYNNEI. The CDR3 covers 15 residues. CDR3 DNA: TGTGCCACCGGAGGGGCGGCAGGGTGGACAGATACGCAGTATTTT. This encodes CATGGAAGWTDTQYF. Variable domain in full (rest from reference TRBV2 and TRBJ2-3): EPEVTQTPSHQVTQMGQEVILRCVPISNHLYFYWYRQILGQKVEFLVSFYNNEISEKSEIFDDQFSVERPDGSNFTLKIRSTKLEDSAMYFCATGGAAGWTDTQYFGPGTRLTVL.

The table lists this clonotype with a few counts. The gene calls are TRBV7-9 and TRBJ2-7; 7 bases are shared with TRBD1. Trimming at V came to 5 bases and at J to 0 bases, leaving 7 bases not matched to a gene. CDR3 size: 15 residues. Germline V lookup: CDR1 SEHNR, CDR2 FQNEAQ (reference sequence). CDR3 DNA sequence: TGTGCCAGCAGCAAGGGACAGTCATTCTCCTACGAGCAGTACTTC. This gives the protein CASSKGQSFSYEQYF.

The table lists this clonotype with a few counts. J is TRBJ1-5 and V is TRBV19; 7 bases map to TRBD1. The CDR3 has 15 amino acids. Germline-derived CDR1 and CDR2 are LNHDA and SQIVND (reference sequence). Trimming took 7 bases from V and 4 from J; bases not matched to a gene: 10. In DNA form, the CDR3 reads TGTGCCAGTACGCCCCAGGGGGAAGGTAATCAGCCCCAGCATTTT. Residues: CASTPQGEGNQPQHF.

J is TRBJ2-2 and V is TRBV5-1; no firm D call. Germline assignment: CDR1 SGHRS and CDR2 YFSETQ. The length of the CDR3 is 13 residues. The V gene lost 0 bases and the J gene lost 7 bases, with 7 bases spanning the gap. The CDR3 is CASSLGADGELFF. CDR3 DNA: TGCGCCAGCAGCTTGGGGGCTGACGGGGAGCTGTTTTTT.

This clonotype was counted at least ten times. The chain joins TRBV7-9 to TRBJ1-1, with TRBD1 matching over 7 bases. CDR3 length equals 17 residues. The V gene end was trimmed by 5 bases and the J gene end by 1 base; junction bases not matched to a gene: 13. Germline-derived CDR1 and CDR2 are SEHNR and FQNEAQ (reference sequence). The CDR3 here is CASSVGQEGPKNTEAFF. The CDR3 DNA reads TGTGCCAGCAGCGTAGGACAGGAGGGACCAAAGAACACTGAAGCTTTCTTT.

The V gene is TRBV11-2, the J gene TRBJ2-7, with D tentatively TRBD1 (5 bases). Trimming removed 2 bases from V and 0 bases from J, with 11 bases in between. Germline CDR1 reads SGHAT; CDR2 reads FQNNGV. The length of the CDR3 is 15 residues. CDR3 DNA: TGTGCCAGCAGCTTAACGGATCAGGGCTCCTACGAGCAGTACTTC. Translated: CASSLTDQGSYEQYF.

The V and J genes are TRBV4-1 and TRBJ2-7, with 8 bases identical to TRBD2. V lost 4 bases, J lost 0 bases, and 8 bases stayed unmatched. CDR1 is MGHRA and CDR2 is YSYEKL in the germline V gene. The CDR3 is 16 residues long. CDR3 in DNA: TGCGCCAGCAGCCCCCGGGCTAGCGGGTTCTCCTACGAGCAGTACTTC. It codes for CASSPRASGFSYEQYF.

The table lists this clonotype with a few counts. DNA for the CDR3: TGTGCCATCAGTGCTGGGACTGGGGCCAACGTCCTGACTTTC. Its protein product is CAISAGTGANVLTF. This chain links TRBV10-3 with TRBJ2-6; D is unclear. Trimming left V 4 bases short and J 2 bases short, with 6 bases between. This CDR3 is 14 amino acids long. The V gene's germline CDR1 is ENHRY and CDR2 SYGVKD.

This clonotype was counted ten times or more. V usage is TRBV10-3 and J usage is TRBJ1-6; D gene ambiguous. The CDR3 covers 13 residues. V shed 6 bases and J shed 13 bases, with 16 bases lying between them. Looked up from germline, CDR1 is ENHRY and CDR2 is SYGVKD. CDR3 residues: CAISGRNGSPLHF. The CDR3 DNA reads as TGTGCCATCAGCGGACGGAATGGGTCGCCCCTCCACTTT.

This clonotype has just a few counts. With a much larger clone just one base away, this may be a read error. J is TRBJ2-6 and V is TRBV30; D may match TRBD1 or TRBD2 (5 bases each). The CDR3 contains 18 residues. Germline assignment: CDR1 GTSNPN and CDR2 SVGIG (reference sequence). As DNA, the CDR3 is TGTGCCTGGAAATGGGAGTATGGGGCCTACTCTGGGGCCAACATCCTGACTTTC. Its protein is CAWKWEYGAYSGANILTF.

There are many counts of this clonotype. The V gene is TRBV7-2, the J gene TRBJ1-2, with TRBD1 as a possible D gene (5 bases). From germline, CDR1 is SGHTA and CDR2 FQGNSA. The length of the CDR3 is 13 residues. V was pared by 1 base and J by 5 bases, with 8 bases between. CDR3 protein: CASSLGQGYGYTF. For the CDR3, the DNA is TGTGCCAGCAGCTTAGGGCAGGGTTATGGCTACACCTTC.

This clonotype was detected a few times. A read error may produce the germline difference seen at one junction end. This sequence joins TRBV6-9 and TRBJ2-5; TRBD2 might be the D (6 bases). CDR1 MNHGY and CDR2 SVAAGI come from the germline V gene. The length of the CDR3 is 20 residues. The DNA for the CDR3 is TGTGCCAGCACCTACACCTCAATGACCTCCCGGACGGGGGACCTCTACGCAGGCTCCTTC. Residues: CASTYTSMTSRTGDLYAGSF.

This clonotype was found many times. One end of the junction does not line up with germline, which may come from a read error. The rearrangement links TRBV12-3 or TRBV12-4 to TRBJ2-7; tentative D call: TRBD2 (6 bases). The CDR3 totals 14 residues. This chain's CDR3 is CASRLGGNHYEQYF. The CDR3 nucleotides are TGTGCCAGCAGGTTAGGCGGGAACCACTACGAGCAGTACTTC.

This sequence joins TRBV7-6 and TRBJ1-1, with D uncertain. CDR1 and CDR2 (germline): SGHVS, FNYEAQ. Trimming took off 6 bases at V and 4 bases at J, with 18 bases between the two ends. This CDR3 is 15 amino acids long. The CDR3 protein is CASSSTPGMGTEAFF. In DNA, the CDR3 is TGTGCCAGCAGTTCGACCCCGGGAATGGGCACTGAAGCTTTCTTT. The entire variable domain, with the rest obtained from reference TRBV7-6 and TRBJ1-1, is as follows: GAGVSQSPRYKVTKRGQDVALRCDPISGHVSLYWYRQALGQGPEFLTYFNYEAQQDKSGLPNDRFSAERPEGSISTLTIQRTEQRDSAMYRCASSSTPGMGTEAFFGQGTRLTVV.

This clonotype was observed a few times. The chain joins TRBV11-1 to TRBJ1-2; weak D call: TRBD1 (5 bases). Germline V lookup: CDR1 SGHAT, CDR2 FQDESV (reference sequence). Trimming took off 5 bases at V and 7 bases at J, with 11 bases between the two ends. This CDR3 has 12 amino acids. CDR3 sequence reads: CASSLAGTGYTF. The CDR3 DNA follows: TGTGCCAGCAGCCTGGCAGGGACTGGCTACACCTTC.

V and J are TRBV6-1 and TRBJ1-3; 7 bases agree with TRBD1. The CDR3 has 13 amino acids. Germline loops: CDR1 MNHNS, CDR2 SASEGT. Losses at the gene ends were 5 bases for V and 6 bases for J; bases not matched to a gene: 4. CDR3 nucleotide sequence: TGTGCCAGCAGTCGGGGACAGTCAAACACCATATATTTT. Translated: CASSRGQSNTIYF.

This chain uses TRBV4-2 with TRBJ1-6; D ambiguous. The CDR3 has 16 residues. Germline CDR1 is LGHNA and CDR2 is YNFKEQ. V was clipped by 0 bases and J by 3 bases, with 9 bases between them. CDR3 protein: CASSQEGRDYNSPLHF. For the CDR3, the DNA is TGTGCCAGCAGCCAAGAAGGACGGGACTATAATTCACCCCTCCACTTT.

This clonotype was picked up a small number of times. This rearrangement joins TRBV18 to TRBJ1-5; D not certain. In germline, CDR1 is KGHSH, CDR2 LQKENI. Trimming stripped 1 base from V and 3 bases from J, with 10 bases between. The CDR3 runs to 15 residues. CDR3 DNA sequence: TGTGCCAGCTCACCACAGGAACTCCCCAATCAGCCCCAGCATTTT. It encodes CASSPQELPNQPQHF.

This clonotype came up many times. The genes are TRBV7-2 and TRBJ2-2; TRBD1 matches 8 bases. Germline-derived CDR1 and CDR2 are SGHTA and FQGNSA. CDR3 size: 16 residues. After removal of 5 bases from V and 2 bases from J, the junction contained 7 bases not matched to a gene. CDR3 protein: CASSPRTGRNTGELFF. The DNA for the CDR3 is TGTGCCAGCAGCCCCCGGACAGGGAGAAACACCGGGGAGCTGTTTTTT.

This clonotype was picked up many times. V is TRBV7-9 and J is TRBJ1-4, with D hard to call. Germline V lookup: CDR1 SEHNR, CDR2 FQNEAQ (reference sequence). This CDR3 has 16 residues. V was cut by 0 bases and J by 3 bases, with 11 bases left in between. The CDR3 sequence is CASSLALGGSNEKLFF. CDR3 sequence (DNA): TGTGCCAGCAGCTTAGCGCTCGGAGGGTCTAATGAAAAACTGTTTTTT. The full variable domain, completed using reference TRBV7-9 and TRBJ1-4, is DTGVSQNPRHKITKRGQNVTFRCDPISEHNRLYWYRQTLGQGPEFLTYFQNEAQLEKSRLLSDRFSAERPKGSFSTLEIQRTEQGDSAMYLCASSLALGGSNEKLFFGSGTQLSVL.